Below are 32 T cell receptor beta chains sequenced from a single sample in a study of blood T cells in healthy people across ages. Through a sample-barcoded 5' primer and a J-beta primer mix, a second PCR was run for about 6 to 11 cycles. TCRdb ran MiXCR on the 5' RACE reads and lists one entry per CDR3 protein. Seen here are roughly 1.9 million distinct CDR3 sequences, about two fifths observed once, and the top ten hold under 30%. The sample taken for sequencing was blood. The receptors come from a human donor in good health.

This clonotype was detected only a few times. The chain employs TRBV4-1 and TRBJ2-1; D uncertain. This CDR3 contains 13 residues. The germline V and J ends were trimmed by 1 base and 8 bases, with 9 bases remaining between them. Per the germline V gene, CDR1 is MGHRA and CDR2 is YSYEKL. The CDR3 coding sequence is TGCGCCAGCAGCCAAGGGTTAGGGTATGAGCAGTTCTTC. Translated, it gives CASSQGLGYEQFF.

This clonotype was seen many times. V is TRBV6-5 and J is TRBJ1-2; possibly TRBD1 for D (5 bases). CDR3 size: 14 residues. Germline V gene sequence: CDR1 MNHEY, CDR2 SVGAGI. Trimming took 2 bases from V and 3 from J, leaving 10 bases between them. This CDR3 is CASSYGQGYYGYTF. The CDR3 bases are TGTGCCAGCAGTTACGGCCAGGGCTACTATGGCTACACCTTC.

The chain uses TRBV24-1 and TRBJ1-2; 9 bases map to TRBD1. The trim removed 8 bases at V and 6 bases at J, leaving 6 bases unmatched. CDR1 is KGHDR and CDR2 is SFDVKD in the germline V gene. This CDR3 has 13 amino acids. The chain's CDR3 is CATNSGQGNGYTF. The CDR3 nucleotides read TGTGCCACCAATTCGGGACAGGGAAATGGCTACACCTTC.

This clonotype has only a few counts. The chain carries TRBV12-3 or TRBV12-4 and TRBJ1-5; D call uncertain. The CDR3 is 16 amino acids. V was clipped by 6 bases and J by 3 bases, with 18 bases between them. The DNA of the CDR3 is TGTGCCAGCAGCCTATTTCACGACGGATACAATCAGCCCCAGCATTTT. It is translated as CASSLFHDGYNQPQHF.

This clonotype was found a few times. This rearrangement joins TRBV7-2 to TRBJ2-4; 7 positions match TRBD1. The J call may not be correct, given that the DNA end is closer to TRBJ2-7. Germline values: CDR1 SGHTA, CDR2 FQGNSA. The CDR3 sequence is 15 residues long. Written as DNA, the CDR3 is TGTGCCAGCAGCTTAGCCTTGGGACAGTCTCGCGAGCAGTACTTC. This codes for CASSLALGQSREQYF.

As for this clonotype: The junction departs from the called germline gene at one end, perhaps through a read error. The rearrangement joins TRBV12-3 or TRBV12-4 to TRBJ2-3; 11 bases are a match to TRBD2. The CDR3 totals 14 residues. The CDR3 spells CASTLAGGTDAQYF. The DNA for the CDR3 is TGTGCCAGCACGCTAGCGGGGGGCACAGATGCGCAGTATTTT.

This clonotype was counted between two and nine times. The chain employs TRBV12-3 or TRBV12-4 and TRBJ1-1; D is unclear. The CDR3 is made up of 11 amino acids. V was clipped by 9 bases and J by 0 bases, with 5 bases between them. The CDR3 DNA reads as TGTGCCAGTCAGATGAACACTGAAGCTTTCTTT. Its translation is CASQMNTEAFF.

This clonotype was counted once. The chain has TRBV29-1 and TRBJ2-7; the match to TRBD2 covers 12 bases. The J call may be in error: the DNA end matches TRBJ2-5 better. Germline V lookup: CDR1 SQVTM, CDR2 ANQGSEA. The length of the CDR3 is 16 residues. CDR3 DNA: TGCAGCGTTGTAAGACTAGCGGGGGTCGTTGGGGAGACCCAGTACTTC. Its translation is CSVVRLAGVVGETQYF.

This clonotype was picked up a small number of times. This chain connects TRBV4-2 to TRBJ2-5; tentatively, D is TRBD2 (5 bases). Trimming removed 0 bases from V and 5 bases from J, with 13 bases in between. The CDR3 runs to 15 residues. CDR1 LGHNA and CDR2 YNFKEQ come from the germline V gene. CDR3 in DNA: TGTGCCAGCAGCCAAGAGACGGACCCGGGGGAGACCCAGTACTTC. Amino acids: CASSQETDPGETQYF.

The V call is TRBV20-1, the J call TRBJ1-2; D possibly corresponds to TRBD1 (5 bases). The CDR3 spans 17 residues. V lost 0 bases, J lost 2 bases, and 19 bases lay in between. Germline V gene sequence: CDR1 DFQATT, CDR2 SNEGSKA (reference sequence). The CDR3 coding sequence is TGCAGTGCTAGAGACAGACAGCTCAGCAGAGCAAACTATGGCTACACCTTC. It codes for CSARDRQLSRANYGYTF.

The chain is built from TRBV6-5 and TRBJ2-1, with D perhaps TRBD2 (7 bases). The V end lost 2 bases, the J end lost 3 bases, and 14 bases lay between the germline ends. Per germline, CDR1 MNHEY and CDR2 SVGAGI. CDR3 length: 16 amino acids. CDR3: CASSYATGGRYNEQFF. CDR3 sequence (DNA): TGTGCCAGCAGTTACGCGACGGGGGGCCGCTACAATGAGCAGTTCTTC.

The sample holds a few counts of this clonotype. This chain links TRBV4-2 with TRBJ1-6, with 9 bases identical to TRBD1. The CDR3 runs to 18 residues. Germline CDR1 LGHNA, CDR2 YNFKEQ. V was pared by 0 bases and J by 9 bases, with 12 bases of the junction left unmatched. The CDR3 nucleotides read TGTGCCAGCAGCCAAGAATCGCTGACGCCGGGACAGGGTTCACCCCTCCACTTT. Translation: CASSQESLTPGQGSPLHF.

This clonotype was observed many times. The CDR3 region has the DNA TGCAGCGTTTCTAGCGGGGGGCCTAATGAGCAGTTCTTC. As protein: CSVSSGGPNEQFF. The gene calls are TRBV29-1 and TRBJ2-1, with 11 bases aligning to TRBD2. Unmatched junction bases numbered 4, after V lost 5 bases and J lost 7 bases. CDR1 SQVTM and CDR2 ANQGSEA come from the germline V gene. The CDR3 length is 13 residues.

This chain joins TRBV12-3 or TRBV12-4 and TRBJ2-6; D unresolved. The V end was cut by 3 bases, the J end by 1 base, with 13 bases between. The CDR3 length is 17 residues. The CDR3 DNA follows: TGTGCCAGCAGTTTCACAGTTTTCGTTTCTGGGGCCAACGTCCTGACTTTC. Translating gives CASSFTVFVSGANVLTF.

This clonotype appeared a few times. The chain joins TRBV10-3 to TRBJ2-3; possible D gene TRBD2, 6 bases. Looked up from germline, CDR1 is ENHRY and CDR2 is SYGVKD. V lost 4 bases, J lost 0 bases, and 11 bases lay in between. There are 15 residues in the CDR3. The CDR3 region has the DNA TGTGCCATCAGTGGCCTAGCGAGTAGCACAGATACGCAGTATTTT. This sequence encodes CAISGLASSTDTQYF.

The chain links TRBV5-1 to TRBJ1-2; D might be TRBD1 (5 bases). CDR1 and CDR2 (germline): SGHRS, YFSETQ. V lost 0 bases to trimming and J lost 2 bases, with 11 bases between them. CDR3 length: 15 residues. CDR3 loop: CASSLGSTENYGYTF. The CDR3 DNA sequence: TGCGCCAGCAGCTTGGGGTCGACAGAGAACTATGGCTACACCTTC.

The chain combines TRBV20-1 with TRBJ2-3; no clear D. Germline assignment: CDR1 DFQATT and CDR2 SNEGSKA (reference sequence). The CDR3 has 12 residues. Trimming took 6 bases from V and 8 from J, leaving 15 bases between them. The CDR3 sequence is CSAHVPTGTQYF. In nucleotides, the CDR3 is TGCAGTGCCCATGTCCCCACCGGTACGCAGTATTTT.

This clonotype has only a few counts. This chain uses TRBV10-3 with TRBJ2-3; no definite D call. The V gene's germline CDR1 is ENHRY and CDR2 SYGVKD. V shed 2 bases and J shed 2 bases, with 5 bases lying between them. The CDR3 length is 13 residues. CDR3 protein: CAISEGYTDTQYF. The CDR3, as DNA: TGTGCCATCAGTGAGGGCTACACAGATACGCAGTATTTT.

This clonotype was counted many times. The chain joins TRBV7-9 to TRBJ1-1; D is unclear. From germline, CDR1 is SEHNR and CDR2 FQNEAQ (reference sequence). Trimming took off 1 base at V and 1 base at J, with 1 base between the two ends. The CDR3 is made up of 12 amino acids. The CDR3 is CASSLENTEAFF. In nucleotides, the CDR3 is TGTGCCAGCAGCTTAGAGAACACTGAAGCTTTCTTT.

The chain carries TRBV29-1 and TRBJ1-1; tentative D call: TRBD1 (6 bases). The CDR3 has 13 residues. V was shortened by 5 bases and J by 6 bases, with 16 bases between the two germline ends. Germline V gene data show CDR1 as SQVTM and CDR2 as ANQGSEA. CDR3 amino acids: CSVKPWAGAEAFF. The CDR3 region has the DNA TGCAGCGTTAAACCATGGGCAGGGGCTGAAGCTTTCTTT.

This clonotype was counted between two and nine times. The rearrangement links TRBV10-3 to TRBJ2-2, with D perhaps TRBD1 or TRBD2 (7 bases each). The CDR3 is 15 residues long. The V gene's germline CDR1 is ENHRY and CDR2 SYGVKD. V lost 7 bases, J lost 7 bases, and 19 bases lay in between. CDR3 in DNA: TGTGCCATCAACGGGCAGGGGGACTATAGCGGGGAGCTGTTTTTT. It specifies CAINGQGDYSGELFF.

A few counts support this clonotype. The chain uses TRBV7-6 and TRBJ2-4; D perhaps matches TRBD1 (5 bases). With the DNA end fitting TRBJ2-7 better, the J assignment may be wrong. CDR1 SGHVS and CDR2 FNYEAQ come from the germline V gene. The CDR3 is 13 amino acids. The chain's CDR3 is CASNPMGLVEQYF. The CDR3, as DNA: TGTGCCAGCAACCCTATGGGGCTAGTCGAGCAGTACTTC.

This clonotype was found many times. This chain joins TRBV20-1 and TRBJ1-1; D is possibly TRBD1 (6 bases). Deletions cut 1 base from V and 8 bases from J, with 17 bases between. In germline, CDR1 is DFQATT, CDR2 SNEGSKA (reference sequence). This CDR3 contains 14 residues. For the CDR3, the DNA is TGCAGTGCTAGAGTCCTCGTACAGCAGGGGGAAGCTTTCTTT. Encoded protein: CSARVLVQQGEAFF.

Ten or more counts support this clonotype. V usage is TRBV10-3 and J usage is TRBJ2-7; no definite D call. V shed 3 bases and J shed 5 bases, with 11 bases lying between them. Germline loops: CDR1 ENHRY, CDR2 SYGVKD. The CDR3 consists of 13 residues. For the CDR3, the DNA is TGTGCCATCAGTGATTCAATCGGCGACGAGCAGTACTTC. Protein sequence: CAISDSIGDEQYF.

The sample holds a few counts of this clonotype. This rearrangement joins TRBV19 to TRBJ2-7; 7 bases align to TRBD1. CDR3 length: 14 amino acids. V lost 4 bases and J lost 3; bases outside the gene matches: 6. The V gene's germline CDR1 is LNHDA and CDR2 SQIVND (reference sequence). The CDR3 DNA follows: TGTGCCAGTAGTAAAGACAGGGAAGGCTACGAGCAGTACTTC. It yields the protein CASSKDREGYEQYF.

This clonotype was counted between two and nine times. The V call is TRBV29-1, the J call TRBJ1-4; D not resolved. V lost 0 bases, J lost 8 bases, and 7 bases lay in between. From germline, CDR1 is SQVTM and CDR2 ANQGSEA. This CDR3 comprises 12 residues. CDR3 amino acids: CSVEEGYEKLFF. The CDR3 DNA reads TGCAGCGTTGAAGAGGGTTACGAAAAACTGTTTTTT. The full variable domain, rest sourced from reference TRBV29-1 and TRBJ1-4, is SAVISQKPSRDICQRGTSLTIQCQVDSQVTMMFWYRQQPGQSLTLIATANQGSEATYESGFVIDKFPISRPNLTFSTLTVSNMSPEDSSIYLCSVEEGYEKLFFGSGTQLSVL.

The chain has TRBV20-1 and TRBJ2-4, with 7 positions matching TRBD1. The end of the DNA is better explained by TRBJ2-7, so the J call may be wrong. The germline CDR1 and CDR2 sequences are DFQATT and SNEGSKA (reference sequence). CDR3 size: 15 residues. The CDR3 loop reads CSASYSDRRSYEQYF. CDR3 nucleotide sequence: TGCAGTGCTAGCTACTCGGACAGGAGATCCTACGAGCAGTACTTC.

The chain recombines TRBV28 with TRBJ2-7; 7 bases line up with TRBD1. The V gene end was trimmed by 5 bases and the J gene end by 4 bases; junction bases not matched to a gene: 8. CDR1 and CDR2 (germline): MDHEN, SYDVKM. The CDR3 is 14 residues long. The CDR3 reads CASSPTDREYEQYF. As DNA, the CDR3 is TGTGCCAGCAGTCCAACCGACAGGGAGTACGAGCAGTACTTC.

The rearrangement uses TRBV18 and TRBJ1-1, with D uncertain. The V end was cut by 3 bases, the J end by 4 bases, with 12 bases between. Germline CDR1 reads KGHSH; CDR2 reads LQKENI. This CDR3 is 14 amino acids long. The CDR3 sequence is CASSPTSVATEAFF. Written as DNA, the CDR3 is TGTGCCAGCTCACCCACCTCAGTAGCCACTGAAGCTTTCTTT.

The chain carries TRBV4-1 and TRBJ2-3; 11 bases map to TRBD2. J gave up 3 bases and V 6 bases, and 8 bases lay outside the gene matches. This CDR3 region has 16 residues. Per the germline V gene, CDR1 is MGHRA and CDR2 is YSYEKL. The CDR3 reads CASRHLSGGATDTQYF. DNA of the CDR3: TGCGCCAGCAGGCATCTTAGCGGGGGGGCTACAGATACGCAGTATTTT.

The chain couples TRBV5-5 to TRBJ2-4, with D maybe TRBD1 (6 bases). The tail of the sequence fits TRBJ2-7 better, so the J call may be wrong. In germline, CDR1 is SGHKS, CDR2 YYEKEE (reference sequence). The CDR3 consists of 16 residues. The CDR3 is CASSSLRDISSYEQYF. In DNA, the CDR3 is TGTGCCAGCAGCTCGCTCCGGGACATAAGCTCCTACGAGCAGTACTTC.

V is TRBV2 and J is TRBJ1-5; no definite D call. Trimming took 4 bases from V and 4 from J, leaving 23 bases between them. The CDR3 consists of 18 residues. Germline CDR1 is SNHLY and CDR2 is FYNNEI. The DNA of the CDR3 is TGTGCCAGCAGTGGGCGCGGGGAACAGAGACTAAAAAATCAGCCCCAGCATTTT. It is translated as CASSGRGEQRLKNQPQHF.